The rows below give T cell receptor beta chains drawn from one sample of a study of breast tumors, draining lymph nodes, adjacent tissues. TCRdb recomputed calls from the multiplex PCR reads with MiXCR, one row per CDR3 protein. Of approximately 130,000 distinct CDR3 sequences detected, 21% appear once; the ten largest clones hold 2.2%. Sequenced sample: axillary lymph node tissue. These receptors were taken from a female donor with breast cancer. Some clones in this sample may be carry-over from other donors' samples. Both conserved end residues are part of each CDR3. D genes are given only for firm matches. Only part of the rows carry a size: once, few, many, or a class if the clone is expanded.

CDR3	DNA	V	J	size	D	length
CASRFGLAGVRNEQFF	TGTGCCAGCAGGTTTGGACTAGCGGGAGTTCGCAATGAGCAGTTCTTC	TRBV6-4	TRBJ2-1	many	TRBD2	16
CASSPETYYEQYF	TGTGCCAGCTCACCGGAAACCTACTACGAGCAGTACTTC	TRBV18	TRBJ2-7	many	-	13
CASSPHLAGDTETQYF	TGTGCCAGCAGTCCACATCTAGCGGGAGATACAGAGACCCAGTACTTC	TRBV28	TRBJ2-5	few	TRBD2	16
CASSLFPSGEQFF	TGTGCCAGCAGCTTGTTCCCTAGTGGTGAGCAGTTCTTC	TRBV5-5	TRBJ2-1	many	-	13
CSASHSAVLALGRETQYF	TGCAGTGCTAGCCACTCCGCAGTGCTAGCCCTGGGAAGAGAGACCCAGTACTTC	TRBV20-1	TRBJ2-5	many	-	18
CSARGTGEIGNYEQYF	TGCAGTGCTAGAGGGACAGGGGAAATAGGGAACTACGAGCAGTACTTC	TRBV20-1	TRBJ2-7	many	TRBD1	16
CASSQSSSYNEQFF	TGCGCCAGCAGCCAGTCAAGCTCCTACAATGAGCAGTTCTTC	TRBV4-1	TRBJ2-1	few	-	14
CASSEIEGQPGFNYGYTF	TGCGCCAGCAGTGAAATTGAGGGACAACCCGGATTTAACTATGGCTACACCTTC	TRBV10-2	TRBJ1-2	many	-	18
CASGELAGGVTGELFF	TGTGCCAGCGGGGAACTAGCGGGAGGCGTCACCGGGGAGCTGTTTTTT	TRBV28	TRBJ2-2	few	TRBD2	16
CASSLLGDGYTF	TGCGCCAGCAGCTTGCTTGGGGATGGCTACACCTTC	TRBV5-1	TRBJ1-2	many	-	12
CASSTGLAGYGELFF	TGTGCCAGTAGCACGGGACTAGCGGGTTACGGGGAGCTGTTTTTT	TRBV19	TRBJ2-2	many	TRBD2	15
CASSLMAGGTQYF	TGTGCCAGCAGCTTGATGGCAGGCGGGACCCAGTACTTC	TRBV5-8	TRBJ2-5	many	-	13
CASSEQGRYTIYF	TGTGCCAGCAGTGAGCAGGGGAGATACACCATATATTTT	TRBV6-1	TRBJ1-3	many	-	13
CASSLAQGEETQYF	TGTGCCAGCAGCTTGGCTCAGGGAGAAGAGACCCAGTACTTC	TRBV5-6	TRBJ2-5	many	-	14
CATSGGVGRRGTEAFF	TGTGCCACCAGCGGGGGGGTCGGCAGAAGGGGAACTGAAGCTTTCTTT	TRBV15	TRBJ1-1	-	-	16
CASRLRGRDRPQHF	TGTGCCAGCAGGCTCAGGGGAAGGGACCGGCCCCAGCATTTT	TRBV6-5	TRBJ1-5	-	-	14
CAGSLAGGVSYEQYF	TGTGCCGGCAGTTTAGCGGGAGGGGTCTCCTACGAGCAGTACTTC	TRBV27	TRBJ2-7	-	TRBD2	15
CASSYSGGRAGEQYF	TGTGCCAGCAGTTACTCAGGCGGGAGGGCCGGCGAGCAGTACTTC	TRBV6-5	TRBJ2-7	many	TRBD2	15
CASSTTPGPAVYNEQFF	TGTGCCAGCAGCACCACCCCCGGACCAGCGGTTTACAATGAGCAGTTCTTC	TRBV7-8	TRBJ2-1	few	-	17
CAWSAGEYGYTF	TGTGCCTGGAGTGCAGGGGAGTATGGCTACACCTTC	TRBV30	TRBJ1-2	few	-	12
CASSRSPSGRAGEQFF	TGCGCCAGCAGCCGCTCTCCTAGCGGGAGGGCCGGTGAGCAGTTCTTC	TRBV4-1	TRBJ2-1	few	TRBD2	16
CSVGQGAGIQYF	TGCAGCGTCGGACAGGGGGCAGGGATTCAGTACTTC	TRBV29-1	TRBJ2-4	few	TRBD1	12
CASSLGGGRFNQPQHF	TGTGCCAGCAGCTTAGGAGGGGGGCGGTTCAATCAGCCCCAGCATTTT	TRBV11-2	TRBJ1-5	few	-	16
CASSVGGLAGDEQFF	TGTGCCAGCAGCGTAGGGGGACTAGCGGGAGATGAGCAGTTCTTC	TRBV9	TRBJ2-1	many	TRBD2	15
CASSLGLGRTDTQYF	TGCGCCAGCAGCTTGGGTCTGGGGCGCACAGATACGCAGTATTTT	TRBV5-1	TRBJ2-3	many	-	15
CASSLLQGDEQYF	TGTGCCAGCAGCTTGCTACAGGGGGACGAGCAGTACTTC	TRBV5-6	TRBJ2-7	many	TRBD1	13
CATSRDLGAASSYNEQFF	TGTGCCACCAGCAGAGATCTCGGAGCGGCTAGCTCCTACAATGAGCAGTTCTTC	TRBV15	TRBJ2-1	many	-	18
CAWSVDSYGYTF	TGTGCCTGGAGTGTAGACAGCTATGGCTACACCTTC	TRBV30	TRBJ1-2	many	-	12
CASSQESGSDTQYF	TGCGCCAGCAGCCAAGAATCGGGGTCAGATACGCAGTATTTT	TRBV4-1	TRBJ2-3	many	-	14
CASSLFSGATGELFF	TGTGCCAGCAGTTTATTTTCAGGGGCCACCGGGGAGCTGTTTTTT	TRBV28	TRBJ2-2	few	-	15
CASSSGGQVNEQFF	TGTGCCAGCAGCTCGGGGGGCCAGGTCAATGAGCAGTTCTTC	TRBV7-8	TRBJ2-1	many	-	14
CASSGLGGPPTLSSPLHF	TGTGCCAGCAGCGGGCTCGGGGGGCCACCTACCTTGAGTTCACCCCTCCACTTT	TRBV9	TRBJ1-6	-	-	18
CASSYSWDRGANYGYTF	TGTGCCAGCAGTTACTCGTGGGACAGGGGGGCCAACTATGGCTACACCTTC	TRBV6-5	TRBJ1-2	many	TRBD1	17
CAWSVGSTDTQYF	TGTGCCTGGAGTGTGGGAAGCACAGATACGCAGTATTTT	TRBV30	TRBJ2-3	many	-	13
CASSLVGTTQETQYF	TGTGCCAGCAGCTTAGTAGGGACTACTCAAGAGACCCAGTACTTC	TRBV7-8	TRBJ2-5	many	TRBD2	15
CASSSEDFRNEKLFF	TGTGCCAGCAGTTCGGAGGACTTCAGGAATGAAAAACTGTTTTTT	TRBV7-9	TRBJ1-4	many	-	15
CATRGSSTDTQYF	TGTGCCACAAGAGGGTCCAGCACAGATACGCAGTATTTT	TRBV14	TRBJ2-3	many	-	13
CASSAGTGSDTQYF	TGTGCCAGCAGCGCAGGTACAGGGTCGGATACGCAGTATTTT	TRBV7-6	TRBJ2-3	many	-	14
CSVGKSTDTQYF	TGCAGCGTAGGTAAAAGCACAGATACGCAGTATTTT	TRBV29-1	TRBJ2-3	-	-	12
CASSEGAANYGYTF	TGTGCCAGCAGCGAAGGGGCAGCTAACTATGGCTACACCTTC	TRBV6-1	TRBJ1-2	-	-	14
CASSRQAPMDTEAFF	TGTGCCAGCAGTCGACAGGCACCGATGGACACTGAAGCTTTCTTT	TRBV2	TRBJ1-1	-	-	15
CASRDRGLATTDTQYF	TGTGCCAGCAGGGATAGGGGACTAGCGACAACCGATACGCAGTATTTT	TRBV27	TRBJ2-3	many	TRBD2	16
CASSPRQGRGNQPQHF	TGTGCCAGCAGTCCAAGACAGGGTCGGGGGAATCAGCCCCAGCATTTT	TRBV28	TRBJ1-5	-	TRBD1	16
CASSPRLAGVGEQFF	TGTGCCAGCAGCCCCCGACTAGCGGGAGTCGGTGAGCAGTTCTTC	TRBV28	TRBJ2-1	few	TRBD2	15
CASSRGQVSYEQYF	TGTGCCAGCAGTCGGGGACAGGTATCCTACGAGCAGTACTTC	TRBV6-5	TRBJ2-7	few	TRBD1	14
CASRLTGYEQYF	TGTGCCAGCAGACTGACTGGGTACGAGCAGTACTTC	TRBV6-1	TRBJ2-7	many	-	12
CASIGTSSESSYNEQFF	TGCGCCAGCATCGGAACCTCTAGCGAGAGCTCCTACAATGAGCAGTTCTTC	TRBV5-1	TRBJ2-1	many	-	17
CASIDTGRGTHNEQFF	TGTGCCAGCATCGATACCGGGCGGGGTACCCACAATGAGCAGTTCTTC	TRBV6-6	TRBJ2-1	few	-	16
CSVARRTGPQETQYF	TGCAGCGTCGCTCGCCGGACAGGGCCGCAAGAGACCCAGTACTTC	TRBV29-1	TRBJ2-5	many	TRBD1	15
CAVSGTTYEQYF	TGTGCCGTCAGCGGAACCACCTACGAGCAGTACTTC	TRBV15	TRBJ2-7	many	-	12
CATSDQNGNEQFF	TGTGCCACCAGTGATCAGAACGGCAATGAGCAGTTCTTC	TRBV24-1	TRBJ2-1	many	-	13
CASSRTGNPTNEQFF	TGTGCCAGCAGCCGGACAGGGAACCCTACCAATGAGCAGTTCTTC	TRBV7-8	TRBJ2-1	many	TRBD1	15
CASSSGQQETLYF	TGTGCCAGCAGCTCTGGACAGCAAGAGACCCTGTACTTC	TRBV5-1	TRBJ2-5	-	-	13
CASSLGMTSRSSTDTQYF	TGTGCCAGCAGCTTAGGCATGACTAGCAGATCTAGCACAGATACGCAGTATTTT	TRBV11-2	TRBJ2-3	many	TRBD2	18